One sample yielded the 18 T cell receptor beta chains listed below, sequenced in a study of radiotherapy plus CTLA-4 blockade in lung cancer. TCRdb's table, derived via immunoSEQ multiplex PCR, lists solely in-frame clones and lacks some. The data contain about 53,000 clones, 84% of them seen just once; the ten biggest clones take up around 5.1%. The sample consisted of peripheral blood, taken from a patient treated with radiotherapy plus ipilimumab. These receptors were collected from a human donor with non-small cell lung cancer whose response to radiotherapy plus ipilimumab could not be evaluated.

This chain connects TRBV19 to TRBJ1-4; tentative D call: TRBD1 (5 bases). Germline V gives CDR1 LNHDA, CDR2 SQIVND (reference sequence). Trimming took 3 bases from V and 0 from J, leaving 14 bases between them. The CDR3 runs to 17 residues. The CDR3, as DNA: TGTGCCAGTAGTATGTCCGGGTTAGGGGCAACTAATGAAAAACTGTTTTTT. Residues: CASSMSGLGATNEKLFF.

The chain employs TRBV4-3 and TRBJ1-2, with D maybe TRBD1 (6 bases). Germline-derived CDR1 and CDR2 are LGHNA and YSLEER. V was pared by 0 bases and J by 5 bases, with 13 bases between. This CDR3 is built from 15 residues. The CDR3 region has the DNA TGCGCCAGCAGCCAAGATCGGAAGGGGACATATGGCTACACCTTC. Translating it yields CASSQDRKGTYGYTF.

The CDR3 protein is CASSQGSGASGNTIYF. The CDR3 DNA follows: TGCGCCAGCAGCCAAGGTTCGGGAGCCTCTGGAAACACCATATATTTT. The chain has TRBV4-1 and TRBJ1-3; D remains ambiguous. Between the trimmed V and J ends, which lost 1 base and 0 bases, there was a span of 10 bases. The germline V gene encodes CDR1 MGHRA and CDR2 YSYEKL. CDR3 length: 16 amino acids.

The V gene is TRBV6-5, the J gene TRBJ2-3; D may be TRBD1 (6 bases). Germline lookup yields CDR1 MNHEY and CDR2 SVGAGI. This CDR3 comprises 12 residues. V lost 0 bases and J lost 12, with 10 bases in between. The CDR3 is CASSYSTGPQYF. For the CDR3, the DNA is TGTGCCAGCAGTTACTCGACAGGCCCCCAGTATTTT.

The rearrangement joins TRBV4-1 to TRBJ2-1; D is possibly TRBD2 (6 bases). The CDR3 totals 16 residues. Per the germline V gene, CDR1 is MGHRA and CDR2 is YSYEKL. V was clipped by 4 bases and J by 4 bases, with 17 bases between them. The CDR3 loop is CASSRLPGLRYNEQFF. The CDR3 DNA reads TGCGCCAGCAGCCGCCTTCCGGGACTTAGATACAATGAGCAGTTCTTC.

Relative to its sample, this clone is medium-sized. The chain joins TRBV4-1 to TRBJ1-1; D not resolved. This CDR3 is 13 amino acids long. With 4 bases removed from V and 1 base from J, the gap between germline ends came to 7 bases. CDR1 and CDR2 (germline): MGHRA, YSYEKL. CDR3 sequence: CASSPEGNTEAFF. In nucleotides, the CDR3 is TGCGCCAGCAGCCCTGAGGGGAACACTGAAGCTTTCTTT.

The rearrangement joins TRBV6-6 to TRBJ1-5; D is unresolved. CDR1 is MNHNY and CDR2 is SVGAGI in the germline V gene (reference sequence). The ends were cut back, 6 bases at V and 0 bases at J, with 12 bases in the middle. CDR3 length: 15 residues. The CDR3 DNA sequence: TGTGCCAGCAGCCCCGACTGGAATAGCAATCAGCCCCAGCATTTT. Protein sequence: CASSPDWNSNQPQHF.

The chain employs TRBV29-1 and TRBJ2-7; 11 nucleotides line up with TRBD2. Germline trimming cut 3 bases from V and 6 bases from J; bases unmatched to any gene: 7. The CDR3 loop spans 14 amino acids. Germline CDR1 and CDR2: SQVTM and ANQGSEA. The CDR3 spells CSVDPTSGRGEQYF. The CDR3 nucleotides read TGCAGCGTTGACCCCACTAGCGGGAGAGGCGAGCAGTACTTC.

V is TRBV5-1 and J is TRBJ1-1; TRBD1 matches 7 bases. Germline values: CDR1 SGHRS, CDR2 YFSETQ. The CDR3 is made up of 14 amino acids. V was pared by 0 bases and J by 8 bases, with 7 bases of the junction left unmatched. The DNA for the CDR3 is TGCGCCAGCAGCTTGGAGGAGGGGGCCGCAGAAGCTTTCTTT. It is translated as CASSLEEGAAEAFF.

CDR3 loop: CASRPRTGGLDTQYF. CDR3 DNA sequence: TGTGCCAGCAGGCCAAGGACAGGGGGATTAGATACGCAGTATTTT. This rearrangement joins TRBV6-1 to TRBJ2-3, with 10 bases that match TRBD1. Germline trimming cut 6 bases from V and 5 bases from J; bases unmatched to any gene: 8. The CDR3 contains 15 residues. Looked up from germline, CDR1 is MNHNS and CDR2 is SASEGT.

This clone was seen only a few times. The chain joins TRBV10-3 to TRBJ2-7; no firm D call. The CDR3 extends over 15 amino acids. Trimming cost V 3 bases and J 0 bases, with 12 bases left between them. Germline V CDR1 and CDR2: ENHRY, SYGVKD. The CDR3 loop is CAISDPDLISYEQYF. The CDR3 DNA follows: TGTGCCATCAGTGATCCCGACTTGATCTCCTACGAGCAGTACTTC.

The gene calls are TRBV27 and TRBJ2-2; weak D call: TRBD2 (5 bases). The CDR3 spans 15 residues. Trimming shortened V by 2 bases and J by 2 bases, and 9 bases separated the two germline ends. From germline, CDR1 is MNHEY and CDR2 SMNVEV (reference sequence). The DNA for the CDR3 is TGTGCCAGCAGTTTAACCGACTATAACACCGGGGAGCTGTTTTTT. Translating it yields CASSLTDYNTGELFF.

The V gene is TRBV19, the J gene TRBJ1-2; D unresolved. The CDR3 sequence is 13 residues long. Germline V gives CDR1 LNHDA, CDR2 SQIVND (reference sequence). Trimming shortened V by 3 bases and J by 8 bases, and 13 bases separated the two germline ends. The DNA for the CDR3 is TGTGCCAGTAGTATGTTTAACGGGAAAGGCTACACCTTC. It specifies CASSMFNGKGYTF.

This rearrangement joins TRBV6-5 to TRBJ1-2, with TRBD1 matching over 8 bases. The germline gives CDR1 MNHEY, CDR2 SVGAGI. The CDR3 is 12 residues long. Germline trimming cut 5 bases from V and 8 bases from J; bases unmatched to any gene: 4. CDR3 loop: CASSPNRGGYTF. DNA of the CDR3: TGTGCCAGCAGTCCTAACAGGGGGGGCTACACCTTC.

This chain uses TRBV7-3 with TRBJ2-1; 9 bases line up with TRBD2. Germline lookup yields CDR1 SGHTA and CDR2 FQGTGA. The CDR3 has 15 residues. The J segment lost 4 bases and the V segment lost 1 base, leaving 2 bases of the junction unmatched. The CDR3 DNA follows: TGTGCCAGCAGCTTAATGCTAGCGGGGTACAATGAGCAGTTCTTC. It is translated as CASSLMLAGYNEQFF.

This chain connects TRBV30 to TRBJ1-1; D perhaps matches TRBD1 (6 bases). Trimming shortened V by 0 bases and J by 0 bases, and 8 bases separated the two germline ends. The CDR3 sequence is 14 residues long. The germline gives CDR1 GTSNPN, CDR2 SVGIG (reference sequence). CDR3 coding DNA: TGTGCCTGGAGTGTACCAGGGGTGAACACTGAAGCTTTCTTT. Residues: CAWSVPGVNTEAFF.

The V and J genes are TRBV6-5 and TRBJ2-7, with TRBD2 matching 8 bases. The CDR3 covers 14 residues. J was trimmed by 3 bases and V by 4 bases; bases with no gene match: 5. Germline V gene lookup returns CDR1 MNHEY and CDR2 SVGAGI. The CDR3: CASSSGLAVYEQYF. In nucleotides, the CDR3 is TGTGCCAGCAGTTCCGGACTAGCCGTCTACGAGCAGTACTTC.

This clone was seen a handful of times. This CDR3 is CASSLLQGNTGELFF. CDR3 coding DNA: TGCGCCAGCAGCCTACTACAGGGGAACACCGGGGAGCTGTTTTTT. The chain couples TRBV5-1 to TRBJ2-2; D possibly corresponds to TRBD1 (6 bases). The CDR3 covers 15 residues. Germline CDR1 SGHRS, CDR2 YFSETQ. V dropped 4 bases and J dropped 1 base, with 11 bases sitting between them.